These 26 T cell receptor beta chains originate from one sample sequenced in a study of blood T cell repertoires in COVID-19. Sequencing used immunoSEQ multiplex PCR; TCRdb keeps in-frame clones, though not all of them. The sample consists of about 200,000 clones, around nine tenths of them appearing once. Sequenced sample: peripheral blood. Every receptor here comes from a young man with active or convalescent COVID-19.

The chain has TRBV19 and TRBJ2-1; TRBD2 matches at 12 bases. The CDR3 consists of 16 residues. The V segment lost 6 bases and the J segment 2 bases; nucleotides outside the gene matches: 5. Germline lookup yields CDR1 LNHDA and CDR2 SQIVND (reference sequence). CDR3: CASSRRLAGAYNEQFF. The CDR3 DNA is TGTGCCAGTAGCCGCCGACTAGCGGGAGCCTACAATGAGCAGTTCTTC. Drawing the rest from reference TRBV19 and TRBJ2-1, the complete variable domain is DGGITQSPKYLFRKEGQNVTLSCEQNLNHDAMYWYRQDPGQGLRLIYYSQIVNDFQKGDIAEGYSVSREKKESFPLTVTSAQKNPTAFYLCASSRRLAGAYNEQFFGPGTRLTVL.

The genes are TRBV4-1 and TRBJ2-3; 9 nucleotides match TRBD2. Trimming cost V 0 bases and J 3 bases; bases outside gene matches: 10. CDR1 and CDR2 from the germline V gene are MGHRA and YSYEKL. The CDR3 runs to 18 residues. In DNA, the CDR3 is TGCGCCAGCAGCCAAGATAGTGTCGCGGGGGGGAGTACAGATACGCAGTATTTT. It yields the protein CASSQDSVAGGSTDTQYF.

This chain connects TRBV4-2 to TRBJ2-3; 11 bases line up with TRBD2. The CDR3 contains 17 residues. The germline V gene encodes CDR1 LGHNA and CDR2 YNFKEQ. V lost 4 bases, J lost 3 bases, and 9 bases stayed unmatched. CDR3 nucleotide sequence: TGTGCCAGCAGCCTCAAGATAGCGGGAGGGGGGACAGATACGCAGTATTTT. Protein: CASSLKIAGGGTDTQYF.

The chain employs TRBV24-1 and TRBJ1-2; perhaps TRBD1 as D (5 bases). The CDR3 has 13 residues. Per the germline V gene, CDR1 is KGHDR and CDR2 is SFDVKD. V lost 2 bases to trimming and J lost 8 bases, with 11 bases between them. CDR3 sequence reads: CATSDSGQDGYTF. For the CDR3, the DNA is TGTGCCACCAGTGATTCAGGGCAGGACGGCTACACCTTC.

This chain connects TRBV6-5 to TRBJ2-5; TRBD2 might be the D (6 bases). This CDR3 region has 12 residues. Trimming pared 2 bases from V and 8 bases from J, leaving 9 bases between. CDR1 and CDR2 from the germline V gene are MNHEY and SVGAGI. CDR3 residues: CASSYRRGTQYF. In nucleotides, the CDR3 is TGTGCCAGCAGTTACAGGAGGGGCACCCAGTACTTC.

J is TRBJ2-1 and V is TRBV24-1; 13 bases line up with TRBD2. CDR3 size: 15 residues. Germline V gene sequence: CDR1 KGHDR, CDR2 SFDVKD. V was clipped by 10 bases and J by 9 bases; unmatched bases: 11. The CDR3 region is CATIWGLAGSGEQFF. The CDR3 nucleotides read TGTGCCACGATTTGGGGACTAGCGGGAAGCGGTGAGCAGTTCTTC.

The chain joins TRBV4-1 to TRBJ1-6, with TRBD1 matching over 7 bases. The CDR3 is made up of 14 amino acids. In germline, CDR1 is MGHRA, CDR2 YSYEKL. J gave up 10 bases and V 0 bases, and 3 bases lay outside the gene matches. DNA for the CDR3: TGCGCCAGCAGCCAAGATGCAGGGGGATCACCCCTCCACTTT. Its translation is CASSQDAGGSPLHF.

The table lists this clone with a count of one. The chain combines TRBV18 with TRBJ1-1; the D gene is possibly TRBD1 (6 bases). The V gene lost 6 bases and the J gene lost 1 base, with 12 bases spanning the gap. This CDR3 has 14 amino acids. CDR1 and CDR2 (germline): KGHSH, LQKENI. Here the CDR3 reads CASSQQQGNTEAFF. DNA of the CDR3: TGTGCCAGCTCCCAGCAACAGGGGAACACTGAAGCTTTCTTT.

The chain carries TRBV7-9 and TRBJ2-1; no reliable D call. The V gene's germline CDR1 is SEHNR and CDR2 FQNEAQ (reference sequence). The V and J ends lost 0 bases and 7 bases respectively, with 7 bases between them. The CDR3 extends over 13 amino acids. CDR3 sequence: CASSLAVLNEQFF. CDR3 DNA: TGTGCCAGCAGCTTAGCCGTCCTAAATGAGCAGTTCTTC.

For this clone: Other nucleotide sequences from this sample produce the same CDR3. V usage is TRBV29-1 and J usage is TRBJ1-1; possible D gene TRBD1, 5 bases. This CDR3 region has 12 residues. Germline loops: CDR1 SQVTM, CDR2 ANQGSEA. Trimming cost V 4 bases and J 8 bases, with 14 bases left between them. This CDR3 is CSVVEGPTEAFF. CDR3 nucleotide sequence: TGCAGCGTTGTAGAGGGGCCCACCGAAGCTTTCTTT. The complete variable domain, with remaining parts taken from reference TRBV29-1 and TRBJ1-1, reads SAVISQKPSRDICQRGTSLTIQCQVDSQVTMMFWYRQQPGQSLTLIATANQGSEATYESGFVIDKFPISRPNLTFSTLTVSNMSPEDSSIYLCSVVEGPTEAFFGQGTRLTVV.

This clone has more than one count but fewer than ten. This chain connects TRBV5-1 to TRBJ1-2; D unresolved. The CDR3 is 13 amino acids. V was trimmed by 7 bases and J by 2 bases, leaving 12 bases between them. The V gene's germline CDR1 is SGHRS and CDR2 YFSETQ. CDR3 in DNA: TGCGCCAGCTCCATCGGAGGCAACTATGGCTACACCTTC. Protein product: CASSIGGNYGYTF.

The chain joins TRBV27 to TRBJ2-3; D possibly corresponds to TRBD2 (5 bases). Trimming removed 4 bases from V and 6 bases from J, with 8 bases in between. The CDR3 extends over 12 amino acids. The germline gives CDR1 MNHEY, CDR2 SMNVEV (reference sequence). CDR3 nucleotide sequence: TGTGCCAGCAGTTGGGAGTTTGATACGCAGTATTTT. Protein: CASSWEFDTQYF.

Comments on this clone: The identical CDR3 is also encoded by other nucleotide sequences in the sample. The gene calls are TRBV9 and TRBJ2-7; D unclear. The CDR3 extends over 12 amino acids. The germline V and J ends were trimmed by 0 bases and 7 bases, with 8 bases remaining between them. Germline assignment: CDR1 SGDLS and CDR2 YYNGEE. CDR3 DNA sequence: TGTGCCAGCAGCGTAGGAGGTGGTGAGCAGTACTTC. Protein: CASSVGGGEQYF.

This chain connects TRBV5-1 to TRBJ2-1; 10 bases are shared with TRBD2. The V and J ends lost 1 base and 0 bases, in that order; junction bases with no gene match: 7. The germline CDR1 and CDR2 sequences are SGHRS and YFSETQ. This CDR3 spans 18 amino acids. The CDR3 nucleotides read TGCGCCAGCAGCTTGTATCCTAGCGGGGGCAACTCCTACAATGAGCAGTTCTTC. This gives the protein CASSLYPSGGNSYNEQFF.

V is TRBV3-1 (or the pseudogene TRBV3-2) and J is TRBJ1-1; D not certain. Trimming took off 1 base at V and 5 bases at J, with 11 bases between the two ends. This CDR3 is built from 14 residues. Germline lookup yields CDR1 LGHDT and CDR2 YNNKEL (reference sequence). CDR3 in DNA: TGTGCCAGCAGCCAAGGCGAGATACCGACTGAAGCTTTCTTT. Residues: CASSQGEIPTEAFF.

In its sample, this clone was seen once. The chain couples TRBV14 to TRBJ2-2, with D possibly TRBD2 on 7 matching bases. The V end was cut by 1 base, the J end by 7 bases, with 13 bases between. CDR3 length: 15 amino acids. Per germline, CDR1 SGHDN and CDR2 FVKESK. This chain's CDR3 is CASSQVRGAYGELFF. Written as DNA, the CDR3 is TGTGCCAGCAGCCAAGTTCGGGGGGCTTACGGGGAGCTGTTTTTT.

This clone was counted once. The V gene is TRBV5-8, the J gene TRBJ2-2, with D possibly being TRBD1 (6 bases). The CDR3 loop spans 15 amino acids. The V gene's germline CDR1 is SGHTS and CDR2 YDEGEE. V was trimmed by 4 bases and J by 2 bases, leaving 12 bases between them. In DNA form, the CDR3 reads TGTGCCAGCAGCACCGGGACAACCAACACCGGGGAGCTGTTTTTT. Its protein product is CASSTGTTNTGELFF.

The rearrangement links TRBV29-1 to TRBJ1-5; the D is unclear. The CDR3 has 13 amino acids. Germline V gene data show CDR1 as SQVTM and CDR2 as ANQGSEA. Trimming pared 0 bases from V and 6 bases from J, leaving 9 bases between. The CDR3 DNA is TGCAGCGTTGAAGATTCGGAGGGTCAGCCCCAGCATTTT. It encodes CSVEDSEGQPQHF. Complete variable domain (other parts from reference TRBV29-1 and TRBJ1-5): SAVISQKPSRDICQRGTSLTIQCQVDSQVTMMFWYRQQPGQSLTLIATANQGSEATYESGFVIDKFPISRPNLTFSTLTVSNMSPEDSSIYLCSVEDSEGQPQHFGDGTRLSIL.

The rearrangement uses TRBV3-1 (or the pseudogene TRBV3-2) and TRBJ1-2, with D possibly matching TRBD1 (5 bases). The CDR3 has 14 amino acids. The V end lost 0 bases, the J end lost 2 bases, and 7 bases lay between the germline ends. Per germline, CDR1 LGHDT and CDR2 YNNKEL (reference sequence). For the CDR3, the DNA is TGTGCCAGCAGCCAAGATGCAGGGAACTATGGCTACACCTTC. Translation: CASSQDAGNYGYTF.

The chain couples TRBV25-1 to TRBJ1-1; perhaps TRBD1 as D (5 bases). CDR1 MGHDK and CDR2 SYGVNS come from the germline V gene. The CDR3 covers 12 residues. V lost 1 base and J 6 bases, leaving 6 bases between the germline ends. The DNA for the CDR3 is TGTGCCAGCAGTGAATTAGGGGCTGAAGCTTTCTTT. It yields the protein CASSELGAEAFF.

This clone was recorded once. The V gene is TRBV7-8, the J gene TRBJ2-7; D is unresolved. Germline V CDR1 and CDR2: SGHVS, FQNEAQ. The CDR3 spans 14 residues. The V end was cut by 0 bases, the J end by 6 bases, with 12 bases between. CDR3 region: CASSLADLVSEQYF. The CDR3 nucleotides are TGTGCCAGCAGCTTAGCCGACCTAGTGAGCGAGCAGTACTTC.

The rearrangement links TRBV7-2 to TRBJ2-1; D is unclear. The CDR3 covers 13 residues. Germline assignment: CDR1 SGHTA and CDR2 FQGNSA. V gave up 1 base and J gave up 5 bases, with 6 bases separating them. The CDR3 sequence is CASSLGVDNEQFF. CDR3 sequence (DNA): TGTGCCAGCAGCTTAGGTGTCGACAATGAGCAGTTCTTC.

V and J are TRBV6-1 and TRBJ2-5; D is possibly TRBD2 (7 bases). The V end was cut by 0 bases, the J end by 4 bases, with 12 bases between. Germline V lookup: CDR1 MNHNS, CDR2 SASEGT. The CDR3 is made up of 15 amino acids. The CDR3 DNA sequence: TGTGCCAGCAGTGAAGCGGGGGGGCCTGGAGAGACCCAGTACTTC. The encoded protein is CASSEAGGPGETQYF.

This chain joins TRBV4-1 and TRBJ2-3, with TRBD2 as a possible D gene (6 bases). The CDR3 is made up of 17 amino acids. With 1 base removed from V and 2 bases from J, the gap between germline ends came to 16 bases. In germline, CDR1 is MGHRA, CDR2 YSYEKL. CDR3 sequence: CASSQAVTSPHTDTQYF. CDR3 DNA sequence: TGCGCCAGCAGCCAAGCAGTCACTAGCCCCCACACAGATACGCAGTATTTT.

The chain uses TRBV5-1 and TRBJ2-2; TRBD1 matches at 9 bases. Germline trimming cut 5 bases from V and 2 bases from J; bases unmatched to any gene: 10. CDR1 is SGHRS, CDR2 YFSETQ, per germline. The CDR3 consists of 17 residues. The CDR3 DNA is TGCGCCAGCAGTCCGAAACAGGGGGCGGTCAACACCGGGGAGCTGTTTTTT. It specifies CASSPKQGAVNTGELFF.

This sequence joins TRBV5-4 and TRBJ2-7; no definite D call. V lost 4 bases and J 2 bases, leaving 13 bases between the germline ends. CDR3 length: 14 amino acids. The germline V gene has CDR1 SGHNT and CDR2 YYREEE (reference sequence). CDR3 bases: TGTGCCAGCAGCCCTAGTAAAGCCACCTACGAGCAGTACTTC. As protein: CASSPSKATYEQYF.